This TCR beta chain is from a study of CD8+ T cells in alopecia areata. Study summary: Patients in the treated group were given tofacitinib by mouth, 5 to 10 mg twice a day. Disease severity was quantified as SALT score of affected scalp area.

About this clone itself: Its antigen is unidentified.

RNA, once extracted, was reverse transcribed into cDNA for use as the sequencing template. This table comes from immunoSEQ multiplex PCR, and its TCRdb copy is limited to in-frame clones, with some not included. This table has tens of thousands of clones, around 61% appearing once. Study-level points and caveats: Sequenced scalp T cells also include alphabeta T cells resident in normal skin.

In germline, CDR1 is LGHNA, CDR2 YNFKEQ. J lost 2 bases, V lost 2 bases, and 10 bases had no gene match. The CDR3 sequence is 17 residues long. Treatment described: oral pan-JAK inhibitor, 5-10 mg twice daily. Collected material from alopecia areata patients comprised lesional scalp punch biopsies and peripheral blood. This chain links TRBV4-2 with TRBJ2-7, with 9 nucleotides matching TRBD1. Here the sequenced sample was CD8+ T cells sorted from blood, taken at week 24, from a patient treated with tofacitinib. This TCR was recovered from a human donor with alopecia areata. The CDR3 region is CASSQLLRDRVAYEQYF. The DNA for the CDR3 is TGTGCCAGCAGCCAATTGCTCCGGGACAGGGTCGCCTACGAGCAGTACTTC.